This is a list of T cell receptor beta chains from one sample in a study of shared clonotypes between healthy human individuals. Libraries were prepared by immunoSEQ multiplex PCR; TCRdb keeps only in-frame clonotypes and omits some of them. The sample includes millions of clones, over 85% of them seen just once. Sequencing was performed on naive CD4+ T cells from PBMCs. These receptors were taken from a young man in good health. Some clones in this sample may be carry-over from other donors' samples. Both conserved end residues are part of each CDR3. D genes are given only for firm matches. Where a row states a size, it is once, few, many or the class of an expanded clone; other rows omit it.

abundance,d_gene,j_gene,v_gene,CDR3aa,CDR3nt
.,TRBD2,TRBJ2-1,TRBV27,CASRPSGARYNEQFF,TGTGCCAGCAGACCCAGCGGGGCCCGCTACAATGAGCAGTTCTTC
.,TRBD1,TRBJ1-5,TRBV7-2,CASSLRQGDQPQHF,TGTGCCAGCAGCTTAAGACAGGGCGATCAGCCCCAGCATTTT
.,.,TRBJ1-1,TRBV5-1,CASSRIPREENTEAFF,TGCGCCAGCAGCCGTATCCCCCGCGAGGAGAACACTGAAGCTTTCTTT
.,TRBD1,TRBJ1-4,TRBV7-6,CASSRGQGEYEKLFF,TGTGCCAGCAGCAGGGGACAGGGGGAATATGAAAAACTGTTTTTT
.,.,TRBJ2-1,TRBV4-3,CASSPRGGSNEQFF,TGCGCCAGCAGCCCTAGAGGGGGATCGAATGAGCAGTTCTTC
.,.,TRBJ1-1,TRBV27,CASSSLGASGTEAFF,TGTGCCAGCAGTTCATTGGGAGCTTCGGGCACTGAAGCTTTCTTT
.,.,TRBJ2-7,TRBV19,CASRLQGGSEQYF,TGTGCCAGTCGATTACAGGGCGGGTCCGAGCAGTACTTC
.,TRBD1,TRBJ1-6,TRBV7-9,CASSLGQGVNSPLHF,TGTGCCAGCAGCTTAGGTCAGGGGGTAAATTCACCCCTCCACTTT
.,.,TRBJ1-5,TRBV18,CASSPDLTGQPQHF,TGTGCCAGCTCACCGGATTTAACAGGTCAGCCCCAGCATTTT
.,.,TRBJ1-4,TRBV6-1,CASSEAAGRVSEKLFF,TGTGCCAGCAGTGAAGCTGCGGGCAGGGTCTCTGAAAAACTGTTTTTT
.,.,TRBJ1-5,TRBV28,CASQGGSINQPQHF,TGTGCCAGCCAGGGAGGCAGCATCAATCAGCCCCAGCATTTT
.,.,TRBJ1-2,TRBV4-1,CASSWTAPIYGYTF,TGCGCCAGCAGCTGGACAGCCCCAATCTATGGCTACACCTTC
.,.,TRBJ1-1,TRBV28,CASGGQNPEAFF,TGTGCCAGCGGGGGACAAAACCCTGAAGCTTTCTTT
.,.,TRBJ2-5,TRBV5-1,CASSPQLGRMETQYF,TGCGCCAGCAGCCCCCAGCTGGGAAGGATGGAGACCCAGTACTTC
.,.,TRBJ2-2,TRBV2,CASSDSGWTTGELFF,TGTGCCAGCAGTGACTCAGGGTGGACCACCGGGGAGCTGTTTTTT
.,.,TRBJ2-7,TRBV29-1,CSVLSYQSYEQYF,TGCAGCGTTTTGTCCTACCAGTCCTACGAGCAGTACTTC
.,.,TRBJ2-7,TRBV5-4,CASSSFYGITYEQYF,TGTGCCAGCAGCTCGTTCTACGGGATCACCTACGAGCAGTACTTC
.,TRBD2,TRBJ2-7,TRBV5-1,CASSERGDYEQYF,TGCGCCAGCTCCGAGCGGGGCGACTACGAGCAGTACTTC
.,.,TRBJ1-1,TRBV30,CAWGRGVNTEAFF,TGTGCCTGGGGTCGTGGGGTGAACACTGAAGCTTTCTTT
.,.,TRBJ1-2,TRBV29-1,CSVAGNYGYTF,TGCAGCGTTGCTGGAAACTATGGCTACACCTTC
.,TRBD2,TRBJ2-1,TRBV5-4,CASSLGLAAYNEQFF,TGTGCCAGCAGCCTGGGACTAGCGGCCTACAATGAGCAGTTCTTC
.,TRBD2,TRBJ2-3,TRBV5-8,CASSLQGLAGVDTQYF,TGTGCCAGCAGCTTGCAGGGACTAGCGGGAGTCGATACGCAGTATTTT
once,.,TRBJ2-5,TRBV11-2,CASSPRTGVASGNLQAQYF,TGTGCCAGCAGCCCCCGGACAGGGGTGGCTAGCGGGAACCTTCAGGCCCAGTACTTC
.,TRBD2,TRBJ2-1,TRBV18,CASSPSLAGMHEQFF,TGTGCCAGCTCACCATCACTAGCGGGAATGCATGAGCAGTTCTTC
.,.,TRBJ2-7,TRBV2,CASSAGVYYEQYF,TGTGCCAGCAGTGCGGGGGTCTACTACGAGCAGTACTTC
.,.,TRBJ1-2,TRBV25-1,CASGGGQIGYTF,TGTGCCAGCGGGGGGGGACAAATTGGCTACACCTTC
.,TRBD2,TRBJ2-1,TRBV6-5,CASSYGKLAGVYEQFF,TGTGCCAGCAGTTATGGAAAACTAGCGGGAGTCTATGAGCAGTTCTTC
.,TRBD1,TRBJ1-3,TRBV5-6,CASSLRDRGDTIYF,TGTGCCAGCAGCCTCCGGGACAGGGGGGACACCATATATTTT
once,.,TRBJ1-1,TRBV19,CASSIAVNTEAFF,TGTGCCAGTAGTATAGCTGTGAACACTGAAGCTTTCTTT
.,TRBD2,TRBJ2-7,TRBV5-4,CASSPGLAGDIYEQYF,TGTGCCAGCAGCCCGGGACTAGCGGGAGACATATACGAGCAGTACTTC
once,.,TRBJ2-3,TRBV28,CASRTSGADTQYF,TGTGCCAGCAGGACTAGTGGCGCAGATACGCAGTATTTT
.,TRBD1,TRBJ2-3,TRBV5-8,CASSLLGQGAGTQYF,TGTGCCAGCAGCTTGTTGGGACAGGGGGCGGGTACGCAGTATTTT
.,.,TRBJ2-5,TRBV5-1,CASSPRGVETQYF,TGCGCCAGCAGCCCCAGGGGGGTGGAGACCCAGTACTTC
.,.,TRBJ2-3,TRBV9,CASSVELSEPDTQYF,TGTGCCAGCAGCGTAGAGTTGTCAGAGCCAGATACGCAGTATTTT
once,.,TRBJ2-1,TRBV5-1,CASSPEAGSNEQFF,TGCGCCAGCAGCCCCGAGGCAGGATCCAATGAGCAGTTCTTC
few,.,TRBJ1-5,TRBV28,CASSLPNQPQHF,TGTGCCAGCAGTTTGCCAAATCAGCCCCAGCATTTT
.,.,TRBJ2-1,TRBV7-9,CASSYGSNNEQFF,TGTGCCAGCAGCTACGGATCCAACAATGAGCAGTTCTTC
few,TRBD1,TRBJ1-5,TRBV7-2,CASSQPTGGQPQHF,TGTGCCAGCAGCCAGCCGACAGGGGGACAGCCCCAGCATTTT
.,.,TRBJ1-5,TRBV9,CASSVGYQPQHF,TGTGCCAGCAGCGTAGGGTATCAGCCCCAGCATTTT
.,TRBD2,TRBJ2-7,TRBV7-9,CASSPPGLAGPYEQYF,TGTGCCAGCAGCCCGCCCGGACTAGCGGGACCCTACGAGCAGTACTTC
.,TRBD2,TRBJ2-2,TRBV7-8,CASSLGLAGNTGELFF,TGTGCCAGCAGCTTAGGACTAGCGGGAAACACCGGGGAGCTGTTTTTT
.,.,TRBJ2-7,TRBV28,CASSDDYEQYF,TGTGCCAGCAGTGATGACTACGAGCAGTACTTC
.,.,TRBJ1-1,TRBV7-9,CASSLSGDNTEAFF,TGTGCCAGCAGCCTATCCGGGGACAACACTGAAGCTTTCTTT
.,.,TRBJ1-1,TRBV19,CASSPQRANTEAFF,TGTGCCAGTAGCCCCCAGAGGGCGAACACTGAAGCTTTCTTT
once,.,TRBJ2-3,TRBV28,CASTSRSVNTQYF,TGTGCCAGCACCTCTCGAAGCGTAAATACGCAGTATTTT
.,.,TRBJ1-5,TRBV19,CASRTINQPQHF,TGTGCCAGTAGAACGATAAATCAGCCCCAGCATTTT
.,.,TRBJ2-7,TRBV14,CASSQGFQYEQYF,TGTGCCAGCAGCCAAGGGTTCCAATACGAGCAGTACTTC
.,.,TRBJ2-5,TRBV11-2,CASSLGSGETQYF,TGTGCCAGCAGCTTAGGGTCCGGGGAGACCCAGTACTTC
.,.,TRBJ1-1,TRBV10-3,CATTEDTEAFF,TGTGCCACCACGGAGGACACTGAAGCTTTCTTT
.,TRBD1,TRBJ2-3,TRBV5-8,CASSLGGQGATDTQYF,TGTGCCAGCAGCTTGGGTGGGCAGGGGGCCACAGATACGCAGTATTTT
.,TRBD1,TRBJ1-1,TRBV7-9,CASSRTGISTEAFF,TGTGCCAGCAGCCGGACAGGGATCAGCACTGAAGCTTTCTTT
.,.,TRBJ1-1,TRBV18,CASSPRGPDTEAFF,TGTGCCAGCTCACCCAGGGGTCCAGACACTGAAGCTTTCTTT
.,.,TRBJ2-5,TRBV7-9,CASSPTHYDGRQETQYF,TGTGCCAGCAGCCCTACACACTACGATGGACGCCAAGAGACCCAGTACTTC